This T cell receptor (beta chain) was recovered during a study of T cells in Graves' hyperthyroidism and ophthalmopathy. Findings and limits, study-wide: The model anticipated ophthalmopathy a median approximately 6.6 months pre-onset.

With respect to this clonotype: The antigen is unknown.

RNA transcripts gave rise to amplified TCR beta CDR3 regions. The primer set for the first-round RT-PCR of the TCR CDR3 was HTBI. TCRdb reprocessed the multiplex PCR reads via MiXCR and lists one record per CDR3 protein. This sample has 330,000 or so distinct CDR3 sequences, with approximately 18% found just once. The TCR comes from a man aged 45 to 65 with Graves' ophthalmopathy. What was sequenced was blood.

Here the CDR3 DNA reads TGCGCCAGCAGTTACGCCCCGGGACAGCGGAATCAGCCCCAGCATTTT. It yields the protein CASSYAPGQRNQPQHF. The chain uses TRBV5-1 and TRBJ1-5, with TRBD1 identical over 7 bases. This CDR3 region has 16 residues. Germline V gene data show CDR1 as SGHRS and CDR2 as YFSETQ. V shed 5 bases and J 4 bases; nucleotides not matched to a gene: 12. Together with reference TRBV5-1 and TRBJ1-5, the CDR3 gives the full variable domain: KAGVTQTPRYLIKTRGQQVTLSCSPISGHRSVSWYQQTPGQGLQFLFEYFSETQRNKGNFPGRFSGRQFSNSRSEMNVSTLELGDSALYLCASSYAPGQRNQPQHFGDGTRLSIL.